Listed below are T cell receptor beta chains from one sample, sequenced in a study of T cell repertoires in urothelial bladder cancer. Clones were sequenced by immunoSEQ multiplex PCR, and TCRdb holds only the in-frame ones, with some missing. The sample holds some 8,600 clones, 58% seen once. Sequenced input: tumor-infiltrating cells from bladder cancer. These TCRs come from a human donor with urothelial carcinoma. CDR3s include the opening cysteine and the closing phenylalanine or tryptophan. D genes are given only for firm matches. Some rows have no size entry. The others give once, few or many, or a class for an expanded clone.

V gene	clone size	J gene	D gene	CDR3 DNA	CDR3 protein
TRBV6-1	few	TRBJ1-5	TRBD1	TGTGCCAGCAGGGGACAGGGGGCAAATCAGCCCCAGCATTTT	CASRGQGANQPQHF
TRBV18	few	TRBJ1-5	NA	TGTGCCAGCTCACAGGGGAATCAGCCCCAGCATTTT	CASSQGNQPQHF
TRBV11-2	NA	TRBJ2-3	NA	TGTGCCAGCAGCTTTGGGGGCACAGATACGCAGTATTTT	CASSFGGTDTQYF
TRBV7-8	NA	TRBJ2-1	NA	TGTGCCAGCAGAAAGGAGGGTAATATAGTGTACACTGAGCAGTTCTTC	CASRKEGNIVYTEQFF
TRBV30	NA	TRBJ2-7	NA	TGTGCCTGGAGTGAAGAGGTGGGCTACGAGCAGTACTTC	CAWSEEVGYEQYF
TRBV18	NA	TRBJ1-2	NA	TGTGCCAGCTCACAGCGCAGCAGGGTCGATAACTATGGCTACACCTTC	CASSQRSRVDNYGYTF
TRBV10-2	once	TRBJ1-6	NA	TGCGCCAGCAGTGAGATCGGAACAGGTTCACCCCTCCACTTT	CASSEIGTGSPLHF
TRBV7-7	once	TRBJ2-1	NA	TGTGCCAGCAGCCTCACCGGGGGGCCTCGTAATGAGCAGTTCTTC	CASSLTGGPRNEQFF
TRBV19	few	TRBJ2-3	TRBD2	TGTGCCAGTAGTATCATGAGACTAGCGGGGGCCCCTAGCACAGATACGCAGTATTTT	CASSIMRLAGAPSTDTQYF
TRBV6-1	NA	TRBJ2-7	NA	TGTGCCAGCAGTGACAGGGAGGACGAGCAGTACTTC	CASSDREDEQYF
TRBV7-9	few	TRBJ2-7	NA	TGTGCCAGCAGCCCCAGTTTAAGCAACGAGCAGTACTTC	CASSPSLSNEQYF
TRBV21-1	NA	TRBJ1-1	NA	TGTGCCAGCAGCAAAGTAGAGGGGTTGACTGAAGCTTTCTTT	CASSKVEGLTEAFF
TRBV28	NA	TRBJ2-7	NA	TGTGCCAGCAGCCCCGACCAGGCTTACTCCTACGAGCAGTACTTC	CASSPDQAYSYEQYF
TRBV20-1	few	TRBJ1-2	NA	TGCAGTGCTAGTCGTCAGATCTACACCTTC	CSASRQIYTF
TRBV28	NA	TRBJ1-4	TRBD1	TGTGCCAGCATCAGGACAGGGGGAACTAATGAAAAACTGTTTTTT	CASIRTGGTNEKLFF
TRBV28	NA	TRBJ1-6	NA	TGTGCCAGCAGTGTGGGGGTCCAGAAGTCACCCCTCCACTTT	CASSVGVQKSPLHF
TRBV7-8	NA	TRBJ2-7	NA	TGTGCCAGCAGCTTAAAGGCTTACGAGCAGTACTTC	CASSLKAYEQYF
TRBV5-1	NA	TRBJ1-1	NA	TGCGCCAGCAGCTTGGCGGTGGTTGGGGACATGAACACTGAAGCTTTCTTT	CASSLAVVGDMNTEAFF
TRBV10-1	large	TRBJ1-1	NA	TGCGCCAGCAGGAATCGGGGGCGGAAGAACACTGAAGCTTTCTTT	CASRNRGRKNTEAFF
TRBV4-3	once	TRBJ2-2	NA	TGCGCCAGCAGCCAAGCCGTGGGGAAGTACACCGGGGAGCTGTTTTTT	CASSQAVGKYTGELFF
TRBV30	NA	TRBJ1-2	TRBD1	TGTGCCTGGAACGGTGGGGACAGGGCAAGATCTAACTATGGCTACACCTTC	CAWNGGDRARSNYGYTF
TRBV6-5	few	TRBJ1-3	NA	TGTGCCAGCCGCCCCCAGGGGCCTTCTGGAAACACCATATATTTT	CASRPQGPSGNTIYF
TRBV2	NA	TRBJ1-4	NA	TGTGCCAGCAGTGAGAGGGAAGCTGCAACTAATGAAAAACTGTTTTTT	CASSEREAATNEKLFF
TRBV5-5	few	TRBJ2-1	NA	TGTGCCAGCAGCCTCGGGACCGAGGCTCTGTTCTTC	CASSLGTEALFF
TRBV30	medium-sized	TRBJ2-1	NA	TGTGCCTGGAGTGTTGCTAGCACATACAATGAGCAGTTCTTC	CAWSVASTYNEQFF
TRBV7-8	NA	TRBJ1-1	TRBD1	TGTGCCAGCAGCTTAGACAGGGGGAGGGCTGAAGCTTTCTTT	CASSLDRGRAEAFF
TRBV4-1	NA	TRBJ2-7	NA	TGCGCCAGCAGCCAAGGGTCTGAGGGGGTTCGGGAGCAGTACTTC	CASSQGSEGVREQYF
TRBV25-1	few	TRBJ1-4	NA	TGTGCCAGCAGTGACGACGGTCCGACTAATGAAAAACTGTTTTTT	CASSDDGPTNEKLFF
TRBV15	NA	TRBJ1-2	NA	TGTGCCACCAGCAGAGATGTGTTCGGGGGTTATGGCTACACCTTC	CATSRDVFGGYGYTF
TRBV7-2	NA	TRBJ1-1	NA	TGTGCCAGCAGCTTAGGGGTAAGGGGGTCGCGTGAAGCTTTCTTT	CASSLGVRGSREAFF
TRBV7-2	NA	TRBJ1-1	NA	TGTGCCAGCAGCTGGACGCAGAACACTGAAGCTTTCTTT	CASSWTQNTEAFF
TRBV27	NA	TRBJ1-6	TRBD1	TGTGCCAGCAGCCCAAGGACAGGACCAAATTCACCCCTCCACTTT	CASSPRTGPNSPLHF
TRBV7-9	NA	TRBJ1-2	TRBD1	TGTGCCAGCAGCTTTCCAGGGGGCGGGTATGGCTACACCTTC	CASSFPGGGYGYTF
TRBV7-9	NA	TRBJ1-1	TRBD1	TGTGCCAGCAGCCCAAGGGACAGGGGAGTTCGCACTGAAGCTTTCTTT	CASSPRDRGVRTEAFF
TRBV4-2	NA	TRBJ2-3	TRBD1	TGTGCCAGCAGCCAAGATTCATCGGGACAGGTGATCACAGATACGCAGTATTTT	CASSQDSSGQVITDTQYF
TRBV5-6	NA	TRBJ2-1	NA	TGTGCCAGCAGCTCAGGGGTCGGGGACAATGAGCAGTTCTTC	CASSSGVGDNEQFF